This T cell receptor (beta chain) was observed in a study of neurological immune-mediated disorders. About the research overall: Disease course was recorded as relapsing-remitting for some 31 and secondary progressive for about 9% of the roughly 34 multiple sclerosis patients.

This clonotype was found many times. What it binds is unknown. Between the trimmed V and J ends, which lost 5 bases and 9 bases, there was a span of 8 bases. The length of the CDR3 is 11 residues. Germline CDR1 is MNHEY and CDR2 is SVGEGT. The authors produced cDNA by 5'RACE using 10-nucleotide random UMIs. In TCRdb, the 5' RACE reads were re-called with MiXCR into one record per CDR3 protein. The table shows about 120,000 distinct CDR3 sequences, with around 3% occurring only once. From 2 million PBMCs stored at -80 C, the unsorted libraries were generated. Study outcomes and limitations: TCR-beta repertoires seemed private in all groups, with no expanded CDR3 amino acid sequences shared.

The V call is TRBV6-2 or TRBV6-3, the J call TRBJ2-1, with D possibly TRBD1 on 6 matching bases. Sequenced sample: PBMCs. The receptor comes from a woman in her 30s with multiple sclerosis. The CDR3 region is CASSQGGEQFF. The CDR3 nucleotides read TGTGCCAGCAGTCAAGGGGGTGAGCAGTTCTTC.